Following are 21 T cell receptor beta chains from one sample sequenced in a study of T cells in Graves' hyperthyroidism and ophthalmopathy (dated by TCRdb to 2018 to 2020). To prepare the library, multiplex PCR was applied. Sequenced on an Illumina HiSeq 2000. TCR beta CDR3 regions were amplified from RNA transcripts. The first round of RT-PCR for the TCR CDR3 was performed with the HTBI primer set and the Qiagen OneStep RT-PCR kit. TCRdb passed the public sequencing reads through fastp at Q25 and MiXCR, retaining productive beta sequences. Each entry is one CDR3 protein sequence, shown with its most common DNA and genes. The sample table records around 660,000 distinct CDR3 sequences; just under 45% of these occur just once. Less than 9.5% of the sample is in the top ten clones. The sample taken for sequencing was peripheral blood or thyroid tissue (not recorded which). These receptors came from an adult man with Graves' disease, either hyperthyroidism or ophthalmopathy (not recorded which).

The V and J genes are TRBV10-3 and TRBJ1-6; 7 positions match TRBD1. The V segment lost 11 bases and the J segment 11 bases; nucleotides outside the gene matches: 12. CDR1 and CDR2 from the germline V gene are ENHRY and SYGVKD. The CDR3 has 13 amino acids. This chain's CDR3 is CAVGTESRAPLHF. Here the CDR3 DNA reads TGTGCCGTCGGGACAGAGAGCAGGGCACCCCTCCACTTT.

This clonotype was counted at least ten times. The chain carries TRBV9 and TRBJ2-5; D assignment may be TRBD1 or TRBD2 (5 bases each). The CDR3 covers 13 residues. Germline V CDR1 and CDR2: SGDLS, YYNGEE. With 5 bases removed from V and 2 bases from J, the gap between germline ends came to 10 bases. Written as DNA, the CDR3 is TGTGCCAGCAGTCGGGACCAACAAGAGACCCAGTACTTC. This encodes CASSRDQQETQYF. Full variable domain (remainder filled in from reference TRBV9 and TRBJ2-5): DSGVTQTPKHLITATGQRVTLRCSPRSGDLSVYWYQQSLDQGLQFLIQYYNGEERAKGNILERFSAQQFPDLHSELNLSSLELGDSALYFCASSRDQQETQYFGPGTRLLVL.

A remark on this clonotype: A much larger clone lies one base from this, so it may be a read error. This chain uses TRBV29-1 with TRBJ1-2, with D perhaps matching TRBD1 (6 bases). This CDR3 region has 14 residues. The germline gives CDR1 SQVTM, CDR2 ANQGSEA. Trimming left V 0 bases short and J 3 bases short, with 11 bases between. CDR3 DNA: TGCAGCGTTGAAGATCAGGGGACTGACTATGGCTACACCTTC. This encodes CSVEDQGTDYGYTF.

This sequence joins TRBV12-3 or TRBV12-4 and TRBJ2-5; perhaps TRBD2 as D (5 bases). This CDR3 is built from 12 residues. V lost 8 bases to trimming and J lost 4 bases, with 11 bases between them. The CDR3 loop is CASRTHLETQYF. The CDR3, as DNA: TGTGCCAGCCGGACTCACCTAGAGACCCAGTACTTC.

This rearrangement joins TRBV6-5 to TRBJ1-4; D gene ambiguous. The CDR3 totals 14 residues. Trimming left V 3 bases short and J 5 bases short, with 10 bases between. Germline V gene data show CDR1 as MNHEY and CDR2 as SVGAGI. CDR3 DNA sequence: TGTGCCAGCAGTTATGTAGACATAAATGAAAAACTGTTTTTT. This translates into CASSYVDINEKLFF.

V usage is TRBV2 and J usage is TRBJ2-5; TRBD1 agrees at 8 bases. Germline loops: CDR1 SNHLY, CDR2 FYNNEI. The CDR3 is 16 residues long. Trimming took 4 bases from V and 5 from J; bases not matched to a gene: 12. CDR3 loop: CASSGTRTGRGETQYF. In nucleotides, the CDR3 is TGTGCCAGCAGTGGGACGAGGACAGGGCGAGGGGAGACCCAGTACTTC.

This clonotype was seen a few times. This chain links TRBV7-9 with TRBJ2-5; 12 bases are a match to TRBD2. The J segment lost 4 bases and the V segment lost 5 bases, leaving 5 bases of the junction unmatched. The CDR3 length is 15 residues. CDR1 is SEHNR and CDR2 is FQNEAQ in the germline V gene (reference sequence). CDR3 sequence reads: CASSASGRAGETQYF. CDR3 sequence (DNA): TGTGCCAGCAGCGCTAGCGGGAGGGCCGGAGAGACCCAGTACTTC.

This clonotype was seen a handful of times. The chain couples TRBV2 to TRBJ1-6; a weak D match, TRBD1 (6 bases). The CDR3 is 14 amino acids. Germline V gene sequence: CDR1 SNHLY, CDR2 FYNNEI. V was pared by 8 bases and J by 10 bases, with 18 bases between. The CDR3 nucleotides are TGTGCCAGCGCCGGAGGGGGGGTGGAATCACCCCTCCACTTT. It specifies CASAGGGVESPLHF.

This clonotype was recorded at least ten times. J is TRBJ1-1 and V is TRBV29-1, with 7 nucleotides matching TRBD1. The CDR3 covers 16 residues. CDR1 is SQVTM, CDR2 ANQGSEA, per germline. The ends lost 5 bases at V and 1 base at J; junction bases unmatched: 13. The CDR3 protein is CSVRRQGVSSNTEAFF. DNA for the CDR3: TGCAGCGTTCGTCGGCAGGGGGTTAGTTCGAACACTGAAGCTTTCTTT.

The rearrangement uses TRBV25-1 and TRBJ2-5; D not resolved. CDR1 and CDR2 from the germline V gene are MGHDK and SYGVNS. V was pared by 9 bases and J by 4 bases, with 12 bases between. CDR3 size: 12 residues. The CDR3 region has the DNA TGTGCCAGGGGCGAAGGTCTAGAGACCCAGTACTTC. Translating it yields CARGEGLETQYF.

This clonotype came up a few times. The genes are TRBV20-1 and TRBJ2-7; 10 bases align to TRBD1. The length of the CDR3 is 16 residues. Germline-derived CDR1 and CDR2 are DFQATT and SNEGSKA (reference sequence). J gave up 4 bases and V 2 bases, and 11 bases lay outside the gene matches. The CDR3 region has the DNA TGCAGTGCTAGACAGAGGTGGGGACAGGGGACGTACGAGCAGTACTTC. It yields the protein CSARQRWGQGTYEQYF.

This chain joins TRBV12-3 or TRBV12-4 and TRBJ1-2; TRBD1 agrees at 9 bases. Germline trimming cut 2 bases from V and 7 bases from J; bases unmatched to any gene: 2. The CDR3 is made up of 13 amino acids. CDR3 nucleotide sequence: TGTGCCAGCAGTTTACCACAGGGGGCTGGCTACACCTTC. This encodes CASSLPQGAGYTF.

The chain employs TRBV7-9 and TRBJ2-3; D uncertain. The CDR3 spans 14 residues. The V gene's germline CDR1 is SEHNR and CDR2 FQNEAQ (reference sequence). Trimming removed 3 bases at V and 0 bases at J, with 7 bases between. CDR3 sequence reads: CASSFSPSTDTQYF. The CDR3, as DNA: TGTGCCAGCAGCTTCTCCCCTAGCACAGATACGCAGTATTTT. Drawing the rest from reference TRBV7-9 and TRBJ2-3, the complete variable domain is DTGVSQNPRHKITKRGQNVTFRCDPISEHNRLYWYRQTLGQGPEFLTYFQNEAQLEKSRLLSDRFSAERPKGSFSTLEIQRTEQGDSAMYLCASSFSPSTDTQYFGPGTRLTVL.

The chain uses TRBV6-6 and TRBJ1-1; D might be TRBD1 (6 bases). The CDR3 extends over 14 amino acids. Germline V gene data show CDR1 as MNHNY and CDR2 as SVGAGI (reference sequence). Trimming removed 5 bases at V and 4 bases at J, with 14 bases between. The CDR3 DNA is TGTGCCAGCAGTGAAGGCGGGGGGCTCACTGAAGCTTTCTTT. It encodes CASSEGGGLTEAFF.

This clonotype was counted at least ten times. The chain recombines TRBV2 with TRBJ2-6; D gene unclear. The germline CDR1 and CDR2 sequences are SNHLY and FYNNEI. This CDR3 spans 16 amino acids. Trimming left V 8 bases short and J 0 bases short, with 14 bases between. The CDR3 sequence: CASSRTGSSGANVLTF. In DNA, the CDR3 is TGTGCCAGCTCTAGGACGGGTAGCTCTGGGGCCAACGTCCTGACTTTC.

The V gene is TRBV4-1, the J gene TRBJ2-7; 8 positions match TRBD2. Germline assignment: CDR1 MGHRA and CDR2 YSYEKL. Trimming at V came to 1 base and at J to 0 bases, leaving 14 bases not matched to a gene. This CDR3 is 19 amino acids long. Here the CDR3 DNA reads TGCGCCAGCAGCCAAGGTGGCCTAGCGGGCGGAATGGGCTCCTACGAGCAGTACTTC. This gives the protein CASSQGGLAGGMGSYEQYF.

This clonotype was seen just once. The V gene is TRBV7-9, the J gene TRBJ1-1; 9 bases fit TRBD1. The CDR3 loop spans 14 amino acids. CDR1 and CDR2 from the germline V gene are SEHNR and FQNEAQ (reference sequence). V was pared by 3 bases and J by 3 bases, with 2 bases of the junction left unmatched. Here the CDR3 reads CASSFDRGYTEAFF. CDR3 in DNA: TGTGCCAGCAGCTTCGACAGGGGGTACACTGAAGCTTTCTTT.

The V gene is TRBV12-3 or TRBV12-4, the J gene TRBJ2-5; 11 bases are shared with TRBD1. The V segment lost 5 bases and the J segment 4 bases; nucleotides outside the gene matches: 9. The CDR3 loop spans 16 amino acids. In DNA, the CDR3 is TGTGCCAGCAGTACGGTGGGGACAGGGGGTGGAGAGACCCAGTACTTC. This translates into CASSTVGTGGGETQYF.

The chain recombines TRBV24-1 with TRBJ1-2, with a tentative D call TRBD1 (5 bases). Germline values: CDR1 KGHDR, CDR2 SFDVKD. Trimming left V 3 bases short and J 3 bases short, with 10 bases between. CDR3 length equals 14 residues. CDR3 coding DNA: TGTGCCACCAGTGATCCGGGGGGATACTATGGCTACACCTTC. It specifies CATSDPGGYYGYTF.

This clonotype was observed at least ten times. The chain recombines TRBV12-3 or TRBV12-4 with TRBJ1-5; 11 bases line up with TRBD1. This CDR3 spans 15 amino acids. J gave up 5 bases and V 2 bases, and 2 bases lay outside the gene matches. The CDR3 DNA is TGTGCCAGCAGTTTACGGACAGGGGGCGATCAGCCCCAGCATTTT. Translated, it gives CASSLRTGGDQPQHF.

The chain combines TRBV24-1 with TRBJ1-2, with D possibly matching TRBD1 (5 bases). With 11 bases removed from V and 8 bases from J, the gap between germline ends came to 17 bases. The CDR3 sequence is 12 residues long. CDR1 is KGHDR, CDR2 SFDVKD, per germline. CDR3 loop: CAISREMYGYTF. The DNA for the CDR3 is TGTGCCATCAGCAGGGAAATGTACGGCTACACCTTC.